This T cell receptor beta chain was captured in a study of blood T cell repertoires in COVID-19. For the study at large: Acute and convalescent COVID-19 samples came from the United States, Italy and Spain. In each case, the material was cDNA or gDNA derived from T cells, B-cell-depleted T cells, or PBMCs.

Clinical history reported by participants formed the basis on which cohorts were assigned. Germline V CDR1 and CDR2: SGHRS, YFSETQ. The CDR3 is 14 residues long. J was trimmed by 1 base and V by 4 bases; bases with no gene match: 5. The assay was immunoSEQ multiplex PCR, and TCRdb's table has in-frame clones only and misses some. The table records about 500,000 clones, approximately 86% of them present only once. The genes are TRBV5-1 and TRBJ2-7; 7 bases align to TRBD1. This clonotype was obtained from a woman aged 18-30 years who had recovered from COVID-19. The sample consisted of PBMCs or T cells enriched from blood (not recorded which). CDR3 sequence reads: CASSDGTASYEQYF. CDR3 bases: TGCGCCAGCAGCGACGGGACAGCATCCTACGAGCAGTACTTC.